These T cell receptor beta chains were read from a single sample in a study of T cell responses to AZD1222 COVID-19 vaccine. Libraries were prepared by immunoSEQ multiplex PCR; TCRdb keeps only in-frame clonotypes and omits some of them. The sample holds tens of thousands of clones, over 85% seen once. Sample: peripheral blood, taken 28 days after the second AZD1222 dose. These receptors all stem from an adult who received the AZD1222 COVID-19 vaccine. Each CDR3 is given with its conserved first and last residue. Each record gives: V gene, J gene, CDR3 protein.

v_gene: TRBV5-5
j_gene: TRBJ2-7
CDR3aa: CASSLGGGTGKTYEQYF

v_gene: TRBV19
j_gene: TRBJ1-6
CDR3aa: CASSSYREGDSPLHF

v_gene: TRBV5-1
j_gene: TRBJ2-1
CDR3aa: CASSLTGEGYNEQFF

v_gene: TRBV24-1
j_gene: TRBJ2-6
CDR3aa: CATSDSPGLESSGANVLTF

v_gene: TRBV28
j_gene: TRBJ1-5
CDR3aa: CASSLLGNNQPQHF

v_gene: TRBV3-1/TRBV3-2
j_gene: TRBJ1-4
CDR3aa: CASSTRTGGREKLFF

v_gene: TRBV7-2
j_gene: TRBJ2-3
CDR3aa: CASSLGRLAGGADTQYF

v_gene: TRBV10-3
j_gene: TRBJ2-5
CDR3aa: CAISETSGGETQYF

v_gene: TRBV2
j_gene: TRBJ2-7
CDR3aa: CASSREAYEQYF

v_gene: TRBV28
j_gene: TRBJ1-5
CDR3aa: CASSLSSGYNQPQHF

v_gene: TRBV7-8
j_gene: TRBJ2-7
CDR3aa: CASSRFLTGPYEQYF

v_gene: TRBV12-2
j_gene: TRBJ2-5
CDR3aa: CASRLVGGQETQYF

v_gene: TRBV6-5
j_gene: TRBJ1-4
CDR3aa: CASSPSGQGAEKLFF

v_gene: TRBV30
j_gene: TRBJ1-5
CDR3aa: CAWSVGDSSGYSNQPQHF

v_gene: TRBV9
j_gene: TRBJ2-7
CDR3aa: CASSPRGTGGTTEQYF

v_gene: TRBV6-5
j_gene: TRBJ2-5
CDR3aa: CASSPFDGKETQYF

v_gene: TRBV5-4
j_gene: TRBJ2-5
CDR3aa: CASSPTTGEETQYF

v_gene: TRBV9
j_gene: TRBJ2-2
CDR3aa: CASRTAGNTGELFF

v_gene: TRBV19
j_gene: TRBJ2-5
CDR3aa: CASSGLAGGRETQYF

v_gene: TRBV30
j_gene: TRBJ1-6
CDR3aa: CAWSDGLGTGVSPLHF

v_gene: TRBV7-6
j_gene: TRBJ2-1
CDR3aa: CASSPLSSGRVYNEQFF

v_gene: TRBV5-1
j_gene: TRBJ1-2
CDR3aa: CASAWGQGGYGYTF

v_gene: TRBV3-1/TRBV3-2
j_gene: TRBJ2-1
CDR3aa: CASKPGQMNEQFF

v_gene: TRBV6-5
j_gene: TRBJ2-7
CDR3aa: CASRRHRVAEQYF

v_gene: TRBV5-1
j_gene: TRBJ2-7
CDR3aa: CASSLGDRGPGEQYF

v_gene: TRBV10-2
j_gene: TRBJ1-5
CDR3aa: CASSDSSGQGFQPQHF

v_gene: TRBV19
j_gene: TRBJ1-1
CDR3aa: CASSLPPEPEAFF

v_gene: TRBV5-4
j_gene: TRBJ2-7
CDR3aa: CASSFTGDEQYF

v_gene: TRBV28
j_gene: TRBJ2-5
CDR3aa: CASKNRDRDQETQYF

v_gene: TRBV5-4
j_gene: TRBJ2-5
CDR3aa: CASSLGLAGEETQYF

v_gene: TRBV7-2
j_gene: TRBJ2-5
CDR3aa: CASGLAAQETQYF

v_gene: TRBV18
j_gene: TRBJ1-1
CDR3aa: CASSQTTAGDTEAFF

v_gene: TRBV6-5
j_gene: TRBJ1-1
CDR3aa: CASSLDGGARTEAFF

v_gene: TRBV7-2
j_gene: TRBJ2-5
CDR3aa: CASSLAHTGLEQETQYF

v_gene: TRBV4-2
j_gene: TRBJ1-4
CDR3aa: CASSQYSGSGTVEKLFF

v_gene: TRBV19
j_gene: TRBJ2-3
CDR3aa: CASSIGRMQTQYF

v_gene: TRBV12-3/TRBV12-4
j_gene: TRBJ2-7
CDR3aa: CASSPGLHEQYF

v_gene: TRBV2
j_gene: TRBJ1-2
CDR3aa: CASSELDRANYGYTF

v_gene: TRBV2
j_gene: TRBJ2-7
CDR3aa: CASSEAGREYEQYF

v_gene: TRBV5-4
j_gene: TRBJ1-1
CDR3aa: CASSFGQIRTEAFF

v_gene: TRBV6-2/TRBV6-3
j_gene: TRBJ2-7
CDR3aa: CASSYSVGQGVYEQYF

v_gene: TRBV9
j_gene: TRBJ2-1
CDR3aa: CASSVDGRGRAYNEQFF

v_gene: TRBV7-9
j_gene: TRBJ2-3
CDR3aa: CASSFQGSGNTDTQYF

v_gene: TRBV28
j_gene: TRBJ2-7
CDR3aa: CASKRTGTYEQYF

v_gene: TRBV24-1
j_gene: TRBJ1-2
CDR3aa: CATRDTEQGTDGYTF

v_gene: TRBV4-1
j_gene: TRBJ2-7
CDR3aa: CASSQDRGTSGRVYEQYF

v_gene: TRBV7-2
j_gene: TRBJ2-1
CDR3aa: CASSLGLAGNNEQFF

v_gene: TRBV28
j_gene: TRBJ2-1
CDR3aa: CASRSRDRVSYNEQFF

v_gene: TRBV27
j_gene: TRBJ2-7
CDR3aa: CASSLSGGSSYEQYF

v_gene: TRBV4-3
j_gene: TRBJ2-1
CDR3aa: CASSQDTTSGRSHEQFF

v_gene: TRBV3-1/TRBV3-2
j_gene: TRBJ1-1
CDR3aa: CASSQLGQGMNTEAFF

v_gene: TRBV7-9
j_gene: TRBJ2-5
CDR3aa: CASSLVLAGGETQYF

v_gene: TRBV9
j_gene: TRBJ1-1
CDR3aa: CASSLSPTMAPEAFF